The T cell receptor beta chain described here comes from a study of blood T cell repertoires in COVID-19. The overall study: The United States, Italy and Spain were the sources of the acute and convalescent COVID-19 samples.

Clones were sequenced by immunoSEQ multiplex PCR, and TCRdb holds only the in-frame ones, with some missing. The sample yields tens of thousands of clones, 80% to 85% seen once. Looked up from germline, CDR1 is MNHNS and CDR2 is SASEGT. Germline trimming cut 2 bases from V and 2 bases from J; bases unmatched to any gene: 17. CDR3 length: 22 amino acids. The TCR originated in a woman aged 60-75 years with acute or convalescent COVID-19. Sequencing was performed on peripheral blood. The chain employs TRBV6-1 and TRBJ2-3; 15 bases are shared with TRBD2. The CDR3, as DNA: TGTGCCAGCAGTGAAAGTATCGGACTAGCGGGGGGGGAATGGGTAGTCACAGATACGCAGTATTTT. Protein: CASSESIGLAGGEWVVTDTQYF.